This T cell receptor beta chain was sequenced for a study of human T cells and chemical hapten exposure. CDR3 length equals 15 residues. Looked up from germline, CDR1 is SEHNR and CDR2 is FQNEAQ (reference sequence). V gave up 5 bases and J gave up 0 bases, with 13 bases separating them. Unique molecular identifiers were linked by the library to individual cDNA molecules. TCRdb re-called the RACE reads with MiXCR, one entry per CDR3 protein. Here the sample spans some 110,000 distinct CDR3 sequences, around 12% being singletons. This clonotype was seen only a few times. Time point given: pre-sensitization, week 0. Specified treatment: therapeutic diphenylcyclopropenone sensitization with weekly scalp DPC.

Specimen: whole blood, collected in connection with sensitization to the hapten diphenylcyclopropenone (DPC). The TCR was taken from a woman in her 50s with alopecia areata. Some clones in this sample may be carry-over from other donors' samples. This sequence joins TRBV7-9 and TRBJ1-2; perhaps TRBD1 as D (6 bases). CDR3 protein: CASSIRTAPNYGYTF. The CDR3 coding sequence is TGTGCCAGCAGCATCCGGACAGCGCCTAACTATGGCTACACCTTC.